These 19 T cell receptor beta chains were all obtained from the same sample, sequenced in a study of T cell clonotyping in hematopoietic cell transplantation. Documented time point: recipient sample about 28 days before transplant, after cytoreduction. This table comes from immunoSEQ multiplex PCR, and its TCRdb copy is limited to in-frame clones, with some not included. Seen here are tens of thousands of clones, 95% observed once, and the top ten hold around 1.6%. This material consisted of peripheral blood mononuclear cells, taken before stem cell transplant. The source is a middle-aged man with chronic myeloid leukemia. Some clones in this sample may be carry-over from other donors' samples.

The V call is TRBV4-3, the J call TRBJ1-1; 8 bases map to TRBD1. Germline V gene sequence: CDR1 LGHNA, CDR2 YSLEER. The J segment lost 1 base and the V segment lost 4 bases, leaving 2 bases of the junction unmatched. The CDR3 covers 14 residues. CDR3 residues: CASSPGTGNTEAFF. Written as DNA, the CDR3 is TGCGCCAGCAGCCCAGGGACAGGGAACACTGAAGCTTTCTTT.

This chain uses TRBV28 with TRBJ1-2; TRBD1 matches at 7 bases. Per the germline V gene, CDR1 is MDHEN and CDR2 is SYDVKM. The ends lost 5 bases at V and 4 bases at J; junction bases unmatched: 4. The CDR3 covers 13 residues. The CDR3 DNA reads as TGTGCCAGCAGTCTCGGGACAGTCTATGGCTACACCTTC. It codes for CASSLGTVYGYTF.

The CDR3 protein is CAASQGLDTGELFF. CDR3 nucleotides: TGTGCCGCCTCACAGGGGTTGGACACCGGGGAGCTGTTTTTT. This sequence joins TRBV10-3 and TRBJ2-2, with 7 bases aligning to TRBD1. The trim removed 11 bases at V and 3 bases at J, leaving 9 bases unmatched. The CDR3 has 14 residues. Germline CDR1 is ENHRY and CDR2 is SYGVKD.

J is TRBJ1-2 and V is TRBV19; D not resolved. The CDR3 is 12 amino acids. In germline, CDR1 is LNHDA, CDR2 SQIVND (reference sequence). Trimming took 5 bases from V and 5 from J, leaving 9 bases between them. CDR3 sequence (DNA): TGTGCCAGTAGTGTCCAGGCATATGGCTACACCTTC. Its protein product is CASSVQAYGYTF.

The J gene is TRBJ1-5, the V gene TRBV6-6; D unresolved. CDR1 is MNHNY, CDR2 SVGAGI, per germline (reference sequence). Trimming shortened V by 8 bases and J by 1 base, and 6 bases separated the two germline ends. The CDR3 totals 12 residues. CDR3 sequence: CASCGSNQPQHF. For the CDR3, the DNA is TGTGCCAGCTGCGGGAGCAATCAGCCCCAGCATTTT.

The rearrangement links TRBV10-2 to TRBJ2-7; either TRBD1 or TRBD2 may supply D (6 bases each). The germline CDR1 and CDR2 sequences are WSHSY and SAAADI. The germline V and J ends were trimmed by 0 bases and 1 base, with 13 bases remaining between them. The CDR3 is 16 residues long. The CDR3 DNA sequence: TGCGCCAGCAGTGAGTCACCGGGGGCCGGGTCCTACGAGCAGTACTTC. Residues: CASSESPGAGSYEQYF.

The chain is built from TRBV28 and TRBJ2-3; maybe TRBD1 (5 bases). The CDR3 is made up of 16 amino acids. Germline values: CDR1 MDHEN, CDR2 SYDVKM. The V end lost 2 bases, the J end lost 0 bases, and 12 bases lay between the germline ends. In nucleotides, the CDR3 is TGTGCCAGCAGTTTAAACAGGTTTTCTAGCACAGATACGCAGTATTTT. Translated: CASSLNRFSSTDTQYF.

The chain combines TRBV14 with TRBJ2-1; TRBD1 matches at 7 bases. From germline, CDR1 is SGHDN and CDR2 FVKESK. With V trimmed by 3 bases and J by 5 bases, 13 bases remained unmatched. The CDR3 sequence is 17 residues long. The CDR3 nucleotides read TGTGCCAGCAGCCACGTACAAATGACAGGGTTCCACAATGAGCAGTTCTTC. Translation: CASSHVQMTGFHNEQFF.

The chain uses TRBV9 and TRBJ1-6, with a weak D call TRBD1 (6 bases). The length of the CDR3 is 16 residues. Germline CDR1 SGDLS, CDR2 YYNGEE. V gave up 5 bases and J gave up 2 bases, with 14 bases separating them. The CDR3 loop reads CASRREGDPYNSPLHF. The CDR3 nucleotides read TGTGCCAGCAGGAGGGAGGGGGATCCCTATAATTCACCCCTCCACTTT.

This clone was seen a few times. The chain recombines TRBV28 with TRBJ1-1; 8 bases align to TRBD1. The CDR3 sequence is 14 residues long. V trimming: 7 bases; J trimming: 2 bases; junction bases outside the gene matches: 6. CDR1 and CDR2 from the germline V gene are MDHEN and SYDVKM. Here the CDR3 reads CASTPGTGNTEAFF. CDR3 bases: TGTGCCAGCACCCCGGGGACAGGTAACACTGAAGCTTTCTTT.

This sequence joins TRBV4-1 and TRBJ2-7, with D tentatively TRBD1 or TRBD2 (5 bases each). Trimming removed 4 bases from V and 3 bases from J, with 16 bases in between. The germline V gene encodes CDR1 MGHRA and CDR2 YSYEKL. The CDR3 consists of 15 residues. This CDR3 reads CASSPPLKGSYEQYF. The CDR3 DNA reads TGCGCCAGCAGCCCCCCACTTAAGGGGAGCTACGAGCAGTACTTC.

The gene calls are TRBV4-2 and TRBJ1-5; D unresolved. This CDR3 spans 18 amino acids. CDR1 LGHNA and CDR2 YNFKEQ come from the germline V gene. Trimming stripped 0 bases from V and 2 bases from J, with 17 bases between. CDR3 sequence (DNA): TGTGCCAGCAGCCAAGATTGGGCGGGAGGTGGAGGCAATCAGCCCCAGCATTTT. Protein: CASSQDWAGGGGNQPQHF.

The rearrangement uses TRBV7-2 and TRBJ1-5; TRBD1 agrees at 10 bases. Trimming cost V 5 bases and J 7 bases; bases outside gene matches: 2. Germline V CDR1 and CDR2: SGHTA, FQGNSA. The CDR3 contains 13 residues. CDR3 nucleotides: TGTGCCAGCAGCCAGGACAGGGGGCAGCCCCAGCATTTT. Its protein is CASSQDRGQPQHF.

The chain links TRBV19 to TRBJ2-5; D is undetermined. V lost 5 bases, J lost 4 bases, and 14 bases lay in between. CDR1 is LNHDA and CDR2 is SQIVND in the germline V gene (reference sequence). There are 14 residues in the CDR3. The chain's CDR3 is CASSADSRSETQYF. CDR3 nucleotides: TGTGCCAGTAGTGCGGATAGTAGGTCAGAGACCCAGTACTTC.

The chain uses TRBV7-2 and TRBJ1-2; 7 bases map to TRBD1. The V gene end was trimmed by 4 bases and the J gene end by 8 bases; junction bases not matched to a gene: 16. Per germline, CDR1 SGHTA and CDR2 FQGNSA. The length of the CDR3 is 16 residues. The CDR3 reads CASSSPGLGQVGGYTF. The CDR3 bases are TGTGCCAGCAGCTCCCCTGGTTTAGGACAGGTCGGCGGCTACACCTTC.

The chain employs TRBV5-1 and TRBJ2-3; TRBD1 agrees at 9 bases. V gave up 3 bases and J gave up 1 base; unmatched junction bases: 0. The germline V gene encodes CDR1 SGHRS and CDR2 YFSETQ. CDR3 size: 14 residues. The CDR3 here is CASSWDRGTDTQYF. Written as DNA, the CDR3 is TGCGCCAGCAGCTGGGACAGGGGCACAGATACGCAGTATTTT.

This clone came up once. The chain employs TRBV6-1 and TRBJ1-1; D possibly corresponds to TRBD1 (6 bases). CDR3 length: 14 amino acids. Deletions cut 7 bases from V and 1 base from J, with 13 bases between. Germline loops: CDR1 MNHNS, CDR2 SASEGT. CDR3 amino acids: CASTLTGKNTEAFF. In nucleotides, the CDR3 is TGTGCCAGCACCCTTACAGGGAAGAACACTGAAGCTTTCTTT.

This rearrangement joins TRBV4-2 to TRBJ2-7, with D hard to call. CDR3 length: 14 amino acids. The V gene lost 0 bases and the J gene lost 2 bases, with 8 bases spanning the gap. Germline CDR1 LGHNA, CDR2 YNFKEQ. The CDR3 region is CASSQDFAPYEQYF. CDR3 DNA sequence: TGTGCCAGCAGCCAAGATTTCGCACCCTACGAGCAGTACTTC.

This rearrangement joins TRBV5-4 to TRBJ2-6; 7 nucleotides match TRBD1. This CDR3 is built from 15 residues. Germline CDR1 is SGHNT and CDR2 is YYREEE (reference sequence). After removal of 3 bases from V and 3 bases from J, the junction contained 3 bases not matched to a gene. In nucleotides, the CDR3 is TGTGCCAGCAGCTCTCAGGGGGTTGGGGCCAACGTCCTGACTTTC. Translated: CASSSQGVGANVLTF.